This T cell receptor beta chain originates from a study of blood T cell repertoires in COVID-19. The method was immunoSEQ multiplex PCR; TCRdb's version includes in-frame clones alone and lacks a portion of them. The table lists roughly 300,000 clones, roughly 87% of them singletons. Germline lookup yields CDR1 MDHEN and CDR2 SYDVKM. The CDR3 is made up of 15 amino acids. V lost 4 bases, J lost 2 bases, and 5 bases stayed unmatched. Cohorts were based on clinical histories the participants reported. The rearrangement uses TRBV28 and TRBJ1-1, with TRBD1 matching over 9 bases. The TCR was taken from a woman aged 25 to 45 who had recovered from COVID-19. Sequencing was carried out using PBMCs or T cells enriched from blood (not recorded which). The CDR3, as DNA: TGTGCCAGCAGTTCCCCGACAGGGGGAAACACTGAAGCTTTCTTT. This sequence encodes CASSSPTGGNTEAFF.